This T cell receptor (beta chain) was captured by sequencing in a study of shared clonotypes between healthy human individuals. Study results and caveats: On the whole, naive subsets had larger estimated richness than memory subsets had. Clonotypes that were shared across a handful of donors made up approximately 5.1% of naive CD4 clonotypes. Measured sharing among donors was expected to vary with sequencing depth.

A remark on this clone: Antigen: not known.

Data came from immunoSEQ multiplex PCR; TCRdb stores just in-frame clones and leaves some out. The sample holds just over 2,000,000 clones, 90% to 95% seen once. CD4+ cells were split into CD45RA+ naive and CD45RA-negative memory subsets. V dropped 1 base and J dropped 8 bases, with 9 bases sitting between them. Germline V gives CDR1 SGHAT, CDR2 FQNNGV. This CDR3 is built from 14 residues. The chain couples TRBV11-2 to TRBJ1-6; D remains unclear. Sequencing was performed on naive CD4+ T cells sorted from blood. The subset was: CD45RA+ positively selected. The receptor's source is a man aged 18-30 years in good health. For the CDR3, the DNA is TGTGCCAGCAGCTTAGCTGGGCCCCATTCACCCCTCCACTTT. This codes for CASSLAGPHSPLHF.